This T cell receptor (beta chain) was documented in a study of response to subunit inactivated influenza vaccine. General observations from the study: The authors put forward the suggestion that each seasonal influenza vaccination may bring in only a limited number of new T cells.

Germline V gene lookup returns CDR1 SQVTM and CDR2 ANQGSEA. This CDR3 region has 13 residues. The V and J ends lost 0 bases and 6 bases respectively, with 12 bases between them. In this sample, this clonotype turned up a few times. No antigen is known for it. TCRdb called the RT-PCR reads again in MiXCR, with one record for every CDR3 protein. The sample lists about 520,000 distinct CDR3 sequences; roughly 27% were seen once. Sequenced here: CD4+ T cells sorted from PBMCs, sampled about 5 days after vaccination. The TCR was taken from a man aged 45-65 years who received an inactivated influenza vaccine. The chain uses TRBV29-1 and TRBJ2-7; weak D call: TRBD2 (5 bases). This chain's CDR3 is CSVEDSRAGEQYF. DNA for the CDR3: TGCAGCGTTGAAGATTCGAGGGCGGGCGAGCAGTACTTC.